This is a list of T cell receptor beta chains from one sample in a study of T cell changes during pregnancy in multiple sclerosis. Using immunoSEQ multiplex PCR, the repertoire was profiled, and TCRdb retains in-frame clones only, with some absent. The top ten hold about 0.4% of the sample, which has about 50,000 clones, around 90% seen once. The material was CD4+ T cells from peripheral blood mononuclear cells, obtained after pregnancy. These receptors all come from a female donor with multiple sclerosis, enrolled in a pregnancy study. The conserved cysteine and the conserved F or W are not part of the CDR3 here. Each record gives: V gene, J gene, CDR3 protein.

TRBV27	TRBJ1-2	ASSSRTEVRSRYGYT
TRBV5-4	TRBJ1-1	ASSLAGRTDTEAF
TRBV29-1	TRBJ1-2	SVAEGAPYT
TRBV7-9	TRBJ2-7	ASSLVGQLPEEQY
TRBV6-5	TRBJ2-2	ASSLAGGTNTGELF
TRBV9	TRBJ1-1	ASSWEAGGTEAF
TRBV6-4	TRBJ2-3	ASSDQRRDTQY
TRBV5-6	TRBJ2-2	ASSSAGWTGELF
TRBV10-3	TRBJ1-2	AISLRTDSPYGYT
TRBV21-1	TRBJ2-3	ASSRRLAGRPHRRTDTQY
TRBV7-2	TRBJ2-1	ASSRGQTSYNEQF
TRBV6-5	TRBJ1-3	ASSYSSSGNTIY
TRBV15	TRBJ1-1	ATSRAGQGNTEAF
TRBV11-2	TRBJ2-5	ASSLDPGLAQETQY
TRBV19	TRBJ2-7	ASNPRGLGYEQY
TRBV28	TRBJ2-1	ASSASGQTYNEQF
TRBV30	TRBJ1-5	AWSGGTGNQPQH
TRBV19	TRBJ2-7	ASTPTGLYEQY
TRBV9	TRBJ2-2	ASTRTGGTGELF
TRBV19	TRBJ1-1	ASSSYTEAF
TRBV29-1	TRBJ1-5	SVGRGRDQPQH
TRBV6-1	TRBJ1-1	ASTHGTGLTEAF
TRBV5-1	TRBJ2-3	ASSLAGSTDTQY
TRBV5-6	TRBJ2-7	ASSWDRGRYEQY
TRBV6-5	TRBJ1-2	ASSRQGTWNGYT
TRBV27	TRBJ2-3	ASSFLAGTDTQY
TRBV9	TRBJ2-5	ASSPPFGVETQY
TRBV19	TRBJ2-7	ASSEGSYEQY
TRBV7-2	TRBJ1-2	ASSLQPPGGANYGYT
TRBV11-2	TRBJ2-7	ASRSPRQGYEQY
TRBV2	TRBJ2-2	ASSGTSGSYTGELF
TRBV6-6	TRBJ2-2	AARLVMNTGELF
TRBV7-6	TRBJ2-2	ASSPRLAGVVGELF
TRBV6-5	TRBJ1-1	ASSFGGRIGNTEAF
TRBV5-4	NA	ASSRPTSGTSYEQY
TRBV7-9	TRBJ2-5	ASSHSSGRIETQY
TRBV10-3	TRBJ2-3	AISELAGTDTQY
TRBV27	TRBJ2-2	ASGTGNTGELF